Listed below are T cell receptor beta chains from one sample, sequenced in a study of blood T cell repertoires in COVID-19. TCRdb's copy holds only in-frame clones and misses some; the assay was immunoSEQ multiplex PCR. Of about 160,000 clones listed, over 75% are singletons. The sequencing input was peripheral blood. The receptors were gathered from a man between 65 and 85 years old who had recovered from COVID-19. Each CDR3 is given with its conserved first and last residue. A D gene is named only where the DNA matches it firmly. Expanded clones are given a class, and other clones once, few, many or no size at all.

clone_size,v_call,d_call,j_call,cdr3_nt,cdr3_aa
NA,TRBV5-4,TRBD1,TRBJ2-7,TGTGCCAGCAGCCCCTCAGGGGGCTCGTACGAGCAGTACTTC,CASSPSGGSYEQYF
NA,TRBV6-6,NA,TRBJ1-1,TGTGCCAGCAGTTACGGGGAGGCGGGAACTGAAGCTTTCTTT,CASSYGEAGTEAFF
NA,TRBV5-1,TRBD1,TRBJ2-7,TGCGCCAGCAGCTTGGGGGGGACAGAAGGATACGAGCAGTACTTC,CASSLGGTEGYEQYF
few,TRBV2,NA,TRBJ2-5,TGTGCCAGCGTCGCAGGGGAAGGGGAGACCCAGTACTTC,CASVAGEGETQYF
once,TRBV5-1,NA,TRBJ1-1,TGCGCCAGCAGCTTGGCCTTGGCAGGGGATTTCATGAACACTGAAGCTTTCTTT,CASSLALAGDFMNTEAFF
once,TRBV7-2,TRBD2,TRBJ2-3,TGTGCCAGCAGTTCCCAAGCGGGAGGGGGGACGGCGGTTACGCAGTATTTT,CASSSQAGGGTAVTQYF
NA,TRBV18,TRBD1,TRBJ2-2,TGTGCCAGCTCTCTCACCGGGACAGGGACCACCGGGGAGCTGTTTTTT,CASSLTGTGTTGELFF
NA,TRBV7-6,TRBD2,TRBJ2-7,TGTGCCAGCAGCTTAGGACCTGGACTAGCTAACGGCGAGCAGTACTTC,CASSLGPGLANGEQYF
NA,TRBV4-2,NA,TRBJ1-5,TGTGCCAGCAGCCTTATGGAGGATAGCAATCAGCCCCAGCATTTT,CASSLMEDSNQPQHF
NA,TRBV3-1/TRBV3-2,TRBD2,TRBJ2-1,TGTGCCAGCAGCCAACTCATTAGCGGGTTTGTGTCCTACAATGAGCAGTTCTTC,CASSQLISGFVSYNEQFF
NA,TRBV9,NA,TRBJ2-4,TGTGCCAGCGGGAAGGGGGTGAGCGGCATTCAGTACTTC,CASGKGVSGIQYF
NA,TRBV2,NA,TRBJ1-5,TGTGCCAGCAGTGACCGCGGGGGGATTGGCCAGCCCCAGCATTTT,CASSDRGGIGQPQHF
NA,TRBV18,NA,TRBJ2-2,TGTGCCAGCTCACAAGGAATGACAACGAACACCGGGGAGCTGTTTTTT,CASSQGMTTNTGELFF
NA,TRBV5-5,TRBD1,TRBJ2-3,TGTGCCAGCAGCTGGGGGACAGGGGTATACACAGATACGCAGTATTTT,CASSWGTGVYTDTQYF
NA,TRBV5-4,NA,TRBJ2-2,TGTGCCAGCAGCTTGGGCGGGACTGCTAGCGGGGAGCTGTTTTTT,CASSLGGTASGELFF
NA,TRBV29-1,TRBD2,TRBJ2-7,TGCAGCGTTGAAAAAGCGGGAGACGAGCAGTACTTC,CSVEKAGDEQYF
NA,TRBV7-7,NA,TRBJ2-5,TGTGCTAGCAGCGCGTCGGACTCCCGAGTCCAAGAGACCCAGTACTTC,CASSASDSRVQETQYF
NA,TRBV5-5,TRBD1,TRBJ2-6,TGTGCCAGCAGCTTGGAGGGACAGGCGGGCTCTGGGGCCAACGTCCTGACTTTC,CASSLEGQAGSGANVLTF
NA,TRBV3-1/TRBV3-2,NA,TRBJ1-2,TGTGCCAGCAGCCAACAGGGAGGGAATGGCTACACCTTC,CASSQQGGNGYTF
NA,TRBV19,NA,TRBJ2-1,TGTGCCAGTAGTGACGGGACTGGCCCCGTCAATGAGCAGTTCTTC,CASSDGTGPVNEQFF
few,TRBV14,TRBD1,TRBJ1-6,TGTGCCAGCAGCCAAATTAAGGCGGGGACAGGCTTTAATTCACCCCTCCACTTT,CASSQIKAGTGFNSPLHF
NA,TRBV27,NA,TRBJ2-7,TGTGCCAGCAGTTTATCAGATAGCTCCTACGAGCAGTACTTC,CASSLSDSSYEQYF
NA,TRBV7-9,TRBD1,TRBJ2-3,TGTGCCAGCTCGAGAGGGGGACAGGAAGCTAATACGCAGTATTTT,CASSRGGQEANTQYF
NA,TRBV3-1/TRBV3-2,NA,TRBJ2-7,TGTGCCAGCAGCCAAGAAAGTAGCGGAGCCTACGAGCAGTACTTC,CASSQESSGAYEQYF
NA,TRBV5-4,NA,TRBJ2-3,TGTGCCAGCAGCAATCTAGCAGACTACACAGATACGCAGTATTTT,CASSNLADYTDTQYF
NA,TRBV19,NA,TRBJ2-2,TGTGCCAGTAACACCGGGACGGCTGAGGGGGCCGGGGAGCTGTTTTTT,CASNTGTAEGAGELFF
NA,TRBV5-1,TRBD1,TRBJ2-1,TGCGCCAGCAGATACGCCGGGACAGGGGGCATCGATGAGCAGTTCTTC,CASRYAGTGGIDEQFF
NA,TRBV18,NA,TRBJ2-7,TGTGCCAGCTCACCGCAGGGTACCGACGAGCAGTACTTC,CASSPQGTDEQYF
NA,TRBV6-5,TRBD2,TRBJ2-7,TGTGCCAGCAGTACCCTAGGGGCGGGAGCATACGAGCAGTACTTC,CASSTLGAGAYEQYF
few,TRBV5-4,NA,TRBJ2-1,TGTGCCAGCAATCAGGGAACCCAAACCTACAATGAGCAGTTCTTC,CASNQGTQTYNEQFF
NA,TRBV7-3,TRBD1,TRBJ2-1,TGTGCCAGCAGCTTGACAGGGGTATCCTACAATGAGCAGTTCTTC,CASSLTGVSYNEQFF
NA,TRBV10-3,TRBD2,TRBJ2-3,TGTGCCATCAGTCCGGGACTAGCGGGAACCAATACGCAGTATTTT,CAISPGLAGTNTQYF
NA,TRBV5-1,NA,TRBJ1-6,TGCGCCAGCAGCCACCATTTGGGAGGGGTTGATTCACCCCTCCACTTT,CASSHHLGGVDSPLHF
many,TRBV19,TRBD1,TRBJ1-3,TGTGCCAGTAGTATAGACCGAGGGACAGCGACTGGAAACACCATATATTTT,CASSIDRGTATGNTIYF
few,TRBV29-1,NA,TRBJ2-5,TGCAGCGTGATTGGACAGCCCCAAGAGACCCAGTACTTC,CSVIGQPQETQYF
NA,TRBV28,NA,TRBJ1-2,TGTGCCAGCAGTTGGTGGGAGCCTAACTATGGCTACACCTTC,CASSWWEPNYGYTF
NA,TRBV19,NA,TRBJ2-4,TGTGCCAGTAGTATAAGACTTGGAGGGGTCAAAAACATTCAGTACTTC,CASSIRLGGVKNIQYF
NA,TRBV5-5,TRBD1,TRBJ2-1,TGTGCCAGCAGCCTCAGGGGGCTCAATGAGCAGTTCTTC,CASSLRGLNEQFF
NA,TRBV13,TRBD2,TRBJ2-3,TGTGCCAGCAGCACACCTCGGACTAGCGGGAGAACAGATACGCAGTATTTT,CASSTPRTSGRTDTQYF
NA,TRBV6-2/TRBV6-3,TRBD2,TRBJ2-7,TGTGCCAGCAGTTACTTGGCGGGAGGCTACGAGCAGTACTTC,CASSYLAGGYEQYF
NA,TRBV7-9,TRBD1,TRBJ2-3,TGTGCCAGCAGCAAGGGGCAAGACAGGGGAACAGATACGCAGTATTTT,CASSKGQDRGTDTQYF